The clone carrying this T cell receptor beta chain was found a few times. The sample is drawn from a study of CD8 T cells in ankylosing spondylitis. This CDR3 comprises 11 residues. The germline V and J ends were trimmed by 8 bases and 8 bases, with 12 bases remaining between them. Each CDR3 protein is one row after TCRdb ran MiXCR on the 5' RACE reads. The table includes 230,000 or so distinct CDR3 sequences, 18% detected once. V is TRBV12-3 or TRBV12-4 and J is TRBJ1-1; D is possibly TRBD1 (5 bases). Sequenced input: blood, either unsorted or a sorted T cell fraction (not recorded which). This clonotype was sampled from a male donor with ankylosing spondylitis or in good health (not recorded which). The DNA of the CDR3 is TGTGCCAGCGGGGCCGGGGGGGAAGCTTTCTTT. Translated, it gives CASGAGGEAFF.